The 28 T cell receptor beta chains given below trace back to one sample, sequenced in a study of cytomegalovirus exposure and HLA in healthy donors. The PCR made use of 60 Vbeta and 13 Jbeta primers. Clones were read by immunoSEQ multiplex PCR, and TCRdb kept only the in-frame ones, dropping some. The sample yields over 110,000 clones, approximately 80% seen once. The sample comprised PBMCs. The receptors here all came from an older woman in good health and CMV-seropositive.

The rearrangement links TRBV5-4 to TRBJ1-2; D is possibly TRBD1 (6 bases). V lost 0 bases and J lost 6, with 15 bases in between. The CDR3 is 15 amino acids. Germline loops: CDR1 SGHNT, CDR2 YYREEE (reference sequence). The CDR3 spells CASSLGVQGINGYTF. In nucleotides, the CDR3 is TGTGCCAGCAGCTTGGGCGTACAGGGAATCAATGGCTACACCTTC. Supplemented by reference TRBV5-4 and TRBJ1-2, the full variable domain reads ETGVTQSPTHLIKTRGQQVTLRCSSQSGHNTVSWYQQALGQGPQFIFQYYREEENGRGNFPPRFSGLQFPNYSSELNVNALELDDSALYLCASSLGVQGINGYTFGSGTRLTVV.

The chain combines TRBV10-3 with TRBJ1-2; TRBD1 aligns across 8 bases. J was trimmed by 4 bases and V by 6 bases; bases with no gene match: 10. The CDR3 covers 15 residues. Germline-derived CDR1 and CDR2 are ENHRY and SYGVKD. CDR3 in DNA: TGTGCCATCAGCGTAGGGACAGGAGGCATCTATGGCTACACCTTC. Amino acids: CAISVGTGGIYGYTF.

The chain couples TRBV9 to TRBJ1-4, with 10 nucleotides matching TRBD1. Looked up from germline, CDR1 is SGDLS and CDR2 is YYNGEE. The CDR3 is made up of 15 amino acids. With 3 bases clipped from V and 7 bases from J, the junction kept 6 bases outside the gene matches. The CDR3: CASSGGQGRGEKLFF. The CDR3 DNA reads TGTGCCAGCAGCGGGGGACAGGGGAGGGGTGAAAAACTGTTTTTT.

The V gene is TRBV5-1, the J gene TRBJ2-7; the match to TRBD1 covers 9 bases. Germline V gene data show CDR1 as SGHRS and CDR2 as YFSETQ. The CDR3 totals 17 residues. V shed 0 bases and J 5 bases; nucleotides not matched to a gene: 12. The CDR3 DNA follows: TGCGCCAGCAGCTTGGCCGGGACAGGGATCACGGTTGACGAGCAGTACTTC. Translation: CASSLAGTGITVDEQYF.

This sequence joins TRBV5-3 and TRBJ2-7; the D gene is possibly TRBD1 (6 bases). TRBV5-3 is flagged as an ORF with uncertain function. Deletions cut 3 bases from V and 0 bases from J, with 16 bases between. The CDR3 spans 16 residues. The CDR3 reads CARSCQGHGRSYEQYF. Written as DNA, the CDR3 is TGTGCCAGAAGCTGCCAGGGACATGGACGCTCCTACGAGCAGTACTTC.

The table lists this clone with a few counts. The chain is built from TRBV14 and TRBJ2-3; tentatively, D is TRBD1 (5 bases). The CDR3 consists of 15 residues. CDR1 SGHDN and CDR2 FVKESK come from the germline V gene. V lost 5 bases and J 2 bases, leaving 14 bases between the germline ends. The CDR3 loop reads CASSSRTKSTDTQYF. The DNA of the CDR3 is TGTGCCAGCAGCTCCCGGACAAAATCCACAGATACGCAGTATTTT.

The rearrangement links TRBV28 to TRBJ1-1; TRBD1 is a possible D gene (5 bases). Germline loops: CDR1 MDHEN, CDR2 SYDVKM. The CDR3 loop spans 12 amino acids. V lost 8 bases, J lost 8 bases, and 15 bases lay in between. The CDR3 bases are TGTGCCAGCGTGACCGCAGGGAAGGAAGCTTTCTTT. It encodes CASVTAGKEAFF.

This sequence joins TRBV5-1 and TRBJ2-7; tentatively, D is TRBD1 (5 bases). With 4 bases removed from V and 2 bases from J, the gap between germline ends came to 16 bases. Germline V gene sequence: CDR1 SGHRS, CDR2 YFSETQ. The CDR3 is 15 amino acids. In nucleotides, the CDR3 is TGCGCCAGCAGCGACTCGGCAGGGCCCACCTACGAGCAGTACTTC. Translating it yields CASSDSAGPTYEQYF.

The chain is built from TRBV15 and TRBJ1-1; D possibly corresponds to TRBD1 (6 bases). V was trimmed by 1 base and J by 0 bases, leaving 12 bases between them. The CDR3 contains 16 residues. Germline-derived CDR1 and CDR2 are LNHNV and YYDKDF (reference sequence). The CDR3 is CATSRVHGQLNTEAFF. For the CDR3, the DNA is TGTGCCACCAGCAGAGTTCACGGACAGTTGAACACTGAAGCTTTCTTT.

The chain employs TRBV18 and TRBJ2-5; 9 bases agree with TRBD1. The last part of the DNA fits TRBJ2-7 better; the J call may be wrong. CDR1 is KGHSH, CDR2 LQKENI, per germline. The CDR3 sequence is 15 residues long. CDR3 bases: TGTGCCAGCTCGCGACCAGGGGGACAGGGCTACGAGCAGTACTTC. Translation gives CASSRPGGQGYEQYF.

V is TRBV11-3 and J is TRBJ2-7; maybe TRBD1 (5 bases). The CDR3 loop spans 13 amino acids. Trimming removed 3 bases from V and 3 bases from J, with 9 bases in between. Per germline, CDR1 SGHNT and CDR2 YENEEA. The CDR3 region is CASSFGQDYEQYF. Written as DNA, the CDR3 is TGTGCCAGCAGCTTCGGACAAGACTACGAGCAGTACTTC.

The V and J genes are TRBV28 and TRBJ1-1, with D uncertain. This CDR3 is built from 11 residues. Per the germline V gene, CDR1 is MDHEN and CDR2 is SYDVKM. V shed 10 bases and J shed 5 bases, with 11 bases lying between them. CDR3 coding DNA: TGTGCCACCCGGGTGCCGACTGAAGCTTTCTTT. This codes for CATRVPTEAFF.

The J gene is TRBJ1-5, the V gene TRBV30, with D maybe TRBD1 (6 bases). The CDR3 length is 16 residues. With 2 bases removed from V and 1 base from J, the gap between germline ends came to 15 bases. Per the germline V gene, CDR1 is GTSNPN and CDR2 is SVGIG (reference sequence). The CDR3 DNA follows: TGTGCCTGGAGTAGGGGGGGCGCGGGGAGCAATCAGCCCCAGCATTTT. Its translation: CAWSRGGAGSNQPQHF.

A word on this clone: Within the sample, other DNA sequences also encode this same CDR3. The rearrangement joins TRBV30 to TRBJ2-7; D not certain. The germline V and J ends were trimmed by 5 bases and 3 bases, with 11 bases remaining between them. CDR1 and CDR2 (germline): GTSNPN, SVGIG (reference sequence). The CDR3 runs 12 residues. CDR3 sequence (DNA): TGTGCCTGGGCCGCAACGAGCTACGAGCAGTACTTC. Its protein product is CAWAATSYEQYF. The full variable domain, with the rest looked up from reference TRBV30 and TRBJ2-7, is SQTIHQWPATLVQPVGSPLSLECTVEGTSNPNLYWYRQAAGRGLQLLFYSVGIGQISSEVPQNLSASRPQDRQFILSSKKLLLSDSGFYLCAWAATSYEQYFGPGTRLTVT.

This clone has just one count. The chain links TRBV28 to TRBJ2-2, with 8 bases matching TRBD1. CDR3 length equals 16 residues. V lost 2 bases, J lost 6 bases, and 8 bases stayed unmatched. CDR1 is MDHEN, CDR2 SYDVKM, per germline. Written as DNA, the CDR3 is TGTGCCAGCAGTTTAGGCAGGGGGCTAGTCGCCGGGGAGCTGTTTTTT. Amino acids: CASSLGRGLVAGELFF. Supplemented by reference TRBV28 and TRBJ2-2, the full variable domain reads DVKVTQSSRYLVKRTGEKVFLECVQDMDHENMFWYRQDPGLGLRLIYFSYDVKMKEKGDIPEGYSVSREKKERFSLILESASTNQTSMYLCASSLGRGLVAGELFFGEGSRLTVL.

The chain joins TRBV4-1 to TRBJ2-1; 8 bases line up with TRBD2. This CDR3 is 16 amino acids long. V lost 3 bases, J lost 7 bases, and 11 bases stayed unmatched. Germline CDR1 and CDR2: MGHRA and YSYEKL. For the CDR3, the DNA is TGCGCCAGCAGCCACCTGAGGACGGGAGGGCCGAATGAGCAGTTCTTC. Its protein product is CASSHLRTGGPNEQFF.

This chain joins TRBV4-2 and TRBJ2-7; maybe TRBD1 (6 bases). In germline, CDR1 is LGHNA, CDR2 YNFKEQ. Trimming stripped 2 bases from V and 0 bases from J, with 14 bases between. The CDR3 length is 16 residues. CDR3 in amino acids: CASSQNPGQSSYEQYF. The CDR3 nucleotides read TGTGCCAGCAGCCAAAATCCGGGACAAAGCTCCTACGAGCAGTACTTC.

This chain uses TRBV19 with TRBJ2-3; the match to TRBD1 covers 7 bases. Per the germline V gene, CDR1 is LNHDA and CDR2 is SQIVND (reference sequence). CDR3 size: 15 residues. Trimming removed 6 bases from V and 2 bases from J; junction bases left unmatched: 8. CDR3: CASSLGQYFTDTQYF. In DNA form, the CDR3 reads TGTGCCAGTAGCTTGGGACAGTACTTCACAGATACGCAGTATTTT.

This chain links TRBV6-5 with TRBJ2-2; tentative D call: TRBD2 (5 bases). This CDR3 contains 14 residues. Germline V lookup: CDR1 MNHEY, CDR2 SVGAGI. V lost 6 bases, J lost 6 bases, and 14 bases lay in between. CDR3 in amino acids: CASRPPPEAGELFF. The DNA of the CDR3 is TGTGCCAGCAGACCGCCCCCGGAGGCCGGGGAGCTGTTTTTT.

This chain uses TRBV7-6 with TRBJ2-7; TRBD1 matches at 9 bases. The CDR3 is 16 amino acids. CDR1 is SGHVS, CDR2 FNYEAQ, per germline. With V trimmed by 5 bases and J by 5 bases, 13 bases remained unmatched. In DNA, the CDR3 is TGTGCCAGCAGCCCCCAGGCAGGGACAGGGTCCCACGAGCAGTACTTC. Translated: CASSPQAGTGSHEQYF.

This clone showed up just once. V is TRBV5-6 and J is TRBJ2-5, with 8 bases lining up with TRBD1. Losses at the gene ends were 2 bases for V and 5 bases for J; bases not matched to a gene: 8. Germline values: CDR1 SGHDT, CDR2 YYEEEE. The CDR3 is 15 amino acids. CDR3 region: CASSFLGQGHETQYF. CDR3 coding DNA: TGTGCCAGCAGCTTCCTCGGACAGGGTCATGAGACCCAGTACTTC.

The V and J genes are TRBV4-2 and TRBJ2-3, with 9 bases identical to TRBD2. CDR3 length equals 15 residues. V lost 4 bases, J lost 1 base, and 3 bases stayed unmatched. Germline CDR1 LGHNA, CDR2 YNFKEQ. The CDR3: CASSPEREGTDTQYF. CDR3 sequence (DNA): TGTGCCAGCAGCCCGGAGCGGGAGGGCACAGATACGCAGTATTTT.

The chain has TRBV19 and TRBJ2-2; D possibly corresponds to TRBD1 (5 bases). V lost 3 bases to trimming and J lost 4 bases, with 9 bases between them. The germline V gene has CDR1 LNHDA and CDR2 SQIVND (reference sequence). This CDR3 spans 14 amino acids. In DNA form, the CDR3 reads TGTGCCAGTAGTATCCAGGGTTTCACCGGGGAGCTGTTTTTT. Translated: CASSIQGFTGELFF.

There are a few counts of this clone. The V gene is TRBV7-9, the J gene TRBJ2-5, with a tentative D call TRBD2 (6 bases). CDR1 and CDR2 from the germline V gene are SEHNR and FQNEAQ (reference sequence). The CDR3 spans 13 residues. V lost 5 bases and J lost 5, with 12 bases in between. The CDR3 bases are TGTGCCAGCAGCCGGGACTCGGCGGAGACCCAGTACTTC. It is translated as CASSRDSAETQYF.

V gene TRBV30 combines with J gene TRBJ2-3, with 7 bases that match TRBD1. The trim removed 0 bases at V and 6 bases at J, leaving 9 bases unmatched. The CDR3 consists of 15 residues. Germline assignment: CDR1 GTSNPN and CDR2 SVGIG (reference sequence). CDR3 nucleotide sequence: TGTGCCTGGAGTGTAGAAGGGGGCGGCGTGGATACGCAGTATTTT. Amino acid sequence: CAWSVEGGGVDTQYF.

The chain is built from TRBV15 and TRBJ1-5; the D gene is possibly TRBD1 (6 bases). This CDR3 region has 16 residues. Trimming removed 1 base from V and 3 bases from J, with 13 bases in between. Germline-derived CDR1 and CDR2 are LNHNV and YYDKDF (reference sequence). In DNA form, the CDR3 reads TGTGCCACCAGCAGAGCGAAGACAGGCAACAATCAGCCCCAGCATTTT. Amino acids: CATSRAKTGNNQPQHF.

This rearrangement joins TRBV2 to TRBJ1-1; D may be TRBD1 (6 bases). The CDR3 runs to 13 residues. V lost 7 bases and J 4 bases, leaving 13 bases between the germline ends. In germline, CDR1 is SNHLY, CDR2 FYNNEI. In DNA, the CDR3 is TGTGCCAGCAAAAAAGAAGGGGGCACTGAAGCTTTCTTT. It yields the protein CASKKEGGTEAFF. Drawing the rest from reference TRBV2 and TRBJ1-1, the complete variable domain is EPEVTQTPSHQVTQMGQEVILRCVPISNHLYFYWYRQILGQKVEFLVSFYNNEISEKSEIFDDQFSVERPDGSNFTLKIRSTKLEDSAMYFCASKKEGGTEAFFGQGTRLTVV.

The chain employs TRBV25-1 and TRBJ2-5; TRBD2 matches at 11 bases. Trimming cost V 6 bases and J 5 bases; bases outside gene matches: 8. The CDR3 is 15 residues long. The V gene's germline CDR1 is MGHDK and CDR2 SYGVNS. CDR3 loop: CASSYGTSGGETQYF. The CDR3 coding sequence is TGTGCCAGCAGCTATGGGACTAGCGGAGGGGAGACCCAGTACTTC.